These 29 T cell receptor beta chains originate from one sample sequenced in a study of graft-versus-host responses after intestinal transplantation. The assay was immunoSEQ multiplex PCR, and TCRdb's table has in-frame clones only and misses some. Among some 24,000 clones listed, roughly 88% were seen once. Source: PBMCs, taken 463 days after intestinal transplant. These receptors all stem from a human patient who received an intestinal transplant, so some T cells may come from the graft donor.

This sequence joins TRBV7-2 and TRBJ1-6, with 7 positions matching TRBD1. CDR1 and CDR2 (germline): SGHTA, FQGNSA. The CDR3 totals 14 residues. Trimming took 5 bases from V and 5 from J; bases not matched to a gene: 3. The CDR3 DNA follows: TGTGCCAGCAGCCACAGGGGCAATAATTCACCCCTCCACTTT. Translating gives CASSHRGNNSPLHF.

This sequence joins TRBV30 and TRBJ1-2; no firm D call. Trimming took off 0 bases at V and 6 bases at J, with 11 bases between the two ends. CDR1 GTSNPN and CDR2 SVGIG come from the germline V gene (reference sequence). This CDR3 contains 13 residues. CDR3 in amino acids: CAWSVELYHGYTF. In nucleotides, the CDR3 is TGTGCCTGGAGTGTAGAATTGTATCATGGCTACACCTTC.

The chain carries TRBV6-5 and TRBJ2-3; 11 bases match TRBD2. After removal of 8 bases from V and 6 bases from J, the junction contained 7 bases not matched to a gene. Germline values: CDR1 MNHEY, CDR2 SVGAGI. The CDR3 is 14 amino acids. The CDR3 sequence is CASRNSGRGDTQYF. CDR3 nucleotide sequence: TGTGCCAGCCGCAATAGCGGGAGGGGGGATACGCAGTATTTT.

V usage is TRBV15 and J usage is TRBJ2-7; D is unclear. Germline loops: CDR1 LNHNV, CDR2 YYDKDF (reference sequence). The CDR3 runs to 15 residues. V dropped 0 bases and J dropped 4 bases, with 13 bases sitting between them. This chain's CDR3 is CATSRDSTTRYEQYF. In DNA, the CDR3 is TGTGCCACCAGCAGAGATTCCACGACACGGTACGAGCAGTACTTC.

This clone was seen a few times. The chain combines TRBV7-6 with TRBJ2-1, with 10 bases matching TRBD2. The CDR3 contains 17 residues. The junction had 11 bases not matched to a gene; V was cut back by 2 bases and J by 7 bases. Per the germline V gene, CDR1 is SGHVS and CDR2 is FNYEAQ. Here the CDR3 DNA reads TGTGCCAGCAGCTTACCTAGCGGGAGCCCCGTTAGGAATGAGCAGTTCTTC. It translates to CASSLPSGSPVRNEQFF. Full variable domain (rest looked up from reference TRBV7-6 and TRBJ2-1): GAGVSQSPRYKVTKRGQDVALRCDPISGHVSLYWYRQALGQGPEFLTYFNYEAQQDKSGLPNDRFSAERPEGSISTLTIQRTEQRDSAMYRCASSLPSGSPVRNEQFFGPGTRLTVL.

J is TRBJ1-4 and V is TRBV30, with D maybe TRBD1 (5 bases). This CDR3 has 13 residues. Trimming took off 2 bases at V and 8 bases at J, with 12 bases between the two ends. The germline V gene encodes CDR1 GTSNPN and CDR2 SVGIG (reference sequence). The CDR3 reads CAWSPGRWEKLFF. The CDR3, as DNA: TGTGCCTGGAGTCCAGGGAGGTGGGAAAAACTGTTTTTT.

The V call is TRBV6-6, the J call TRBJ2-4, with a possible D match to TRBD2 (5 bases). CDR1 is MNHNY, CDR2 SVGAGI, per germline (reference sequence). The CDR3 sequence is 15 residues long. With 2 bases removed from V and 0 bases from J, the gap between germline ends came to 8 bases. CDR3 region: CASSYGLLAKNIQYF. In DNA, the CDR3 is TGTGCCAGCAGTTACGGACTCTTAGCCAAAAACATTCAGTACTTC.

The rearrangement joins TRBV7-9 to TRBJ1-1; no clear D gene. The CDR3 spans 13 residues. V gave up 5 bases and J gave up 3 bases, with 10 bases separating them. CDR1 and CDR2 (germline): SEHNR, FQNEAQ (reference sequence). CDR3 coding DNA: TGTGCCAGCAGCCGGACGTATTACACTGAAGCTTTCTTT. Translated, it gives CASSRTYYTEAFF.

This chain connects TRBV29-1 to TRBJ2-7; 8 nucleotides agree with TRBD2. V was pared by 0 bases and J by 1 base, with 5 bases of the junction left unmatched. The CDR3 is 15 amino acids. Germline V gene lookup returns CDR1 SQVTM and CDR2 ANQGSEA. CDR3 protein: CSVEDPAGDSYEQYF. In nucleotides, the CDR3 is TGCAGCGTTGAAGATCCAGCGGGAGATTCCTACGAGCAGTACTTC.

This clone has just one count. This chain uses TRBV28 with TRBJ1-1, with a tentative D call TRBD1 (5 bases). CDR3 length: 14 residues. Per the germline V gene, CDR1 is MDHEN and CDR2 is SYDVKM. The ends were cut back, 5 bases at V and 11 bases at J, with 21 bases in the middle. CDR3: CASSPAGEPALAFF. CDR3 coding DNA: TGTGCCAGCAGTCCCGCGGGGGAACCTGCTCTGGCTTTCTTT.

The J gene is TRBJ1-2, the V gene TRBV2, with D perhaps matching TRBD1 (5 bases). Trimming removed 1 base at V and 4 bases at J, with 7 bases between. Germline-derived CDR1 and CDR2 are SNHLY and FYNNEI. CDR3 length: 13 amino acids. The CDR3 DNA reads TGTGCCAGCAGTGAAGGGACATCCTATGGCTACACCTTC. It yields the protein CASSEGTSYGYTF.

This chain joins TRBV29-1 and TRBJ1-2; D is possibly TRBD1 (5 bases). V lost 4 bases and J 6 bases, leaving 18 bases between the germline ends. The CDR3 spans 14 residues. CDR1 and CDR2 (germline): SQVTM, ANQGSEA. The CDR3 nucleotides read TGCAGCGTTGTGTCTTCCCGGAGAGGGGATGGCTACACCTTC. Its translation is CSVVSSRRGDGYTF.

The V gene is TRBV4-2, the J gene TRBJ1-5, with D possibly matching TRBD1 (5 bases). CDR3 length: 17 residues. Germline CDR1 reads LGHNA; CDR2 reads YNFKEQ. V gave up 3 bases and J gave up 4 bases, with 19 bases separating them. The CDR3 region is CASSQWEGRDFNQPQHF. The CDR3 bases are TGTGCCAGCAGCCAGTGGGAGGGACGGGACTTTAATCAGCCCCAGCATTTT.

The chain employs TRBV29-1 and TRBJ2-5, with a possible D match to TRBD2 (6 bases). Germline loops: CDR1 SQVTM, CDR2 ANQGSEA. V lost 5 bases, J lost 11 bases, and 12 bases lay in between. The CDR3 runs 10 residues. The CDR3 DNA is TGCAGCGTTCAGGGCGGGGAGCAGTACTTC. Amino acids: CSVQGGEQYF.

This clone appeared a few times. The V call is TRBV5-1, the J call TRBJ2-5; D is possibly TRBD1 or TRBD2 (5 bases each). The V and J ends lost 0 bases and 3 bases respectively, with 18 bases between them. Germline CDR1 is SGHRS and CDR2 is YFSETQ. The CDR3 sequence is 17 residues long. CDR3 amino acids: CASSLGPLSVGEETQYF. The CDR3 coding sequence is TGCGCCAGCAGCTTGGGCCCCCTGTCTGTGGGGGAAGAGACCCAGTACTTC.

The chain employs TRBV9 and TRBJ1-3; no reliable D call. Germline CDR1 reads SGDLS; CDR2 reads YYNGEE. Trimming stripped 3 bases from V and 0 bases from J, with 13 bases between. This CDR3 comprises 16 residues. Written as DNA, the CDR3 is TGTGCCAGCAGCGGGACTATGGATTACTCTGGAAACACCATATATTTT. Amino acid sequence: CASSGTMDYSGNTIYF.

This clone has only a few counts. The V gene is TRBV11-1, the J gene TRBJ2-7; TRBD1 matches at 12 bases. With V trimmed by 3 bases and J by 5 bases, 5 bases remained unmatched. The CDR3 sequence is 15 residues long. Germline loops: CDR1 SGHAT, CDR2 FQDESV (reference sequence). This CDR3 is CASSFSGTGGHEQYF. CDR3 bases: TGTGCCAGCAGCTTCTCCGGGACAGGGGGCCACGAGCAGTACTTC.

V gene TRBV6-5 combines with J gene TRBJ1-2; unclear D gene. Germline V gives CDR1 MNHEY, CDR2 SVGAGI. Trimming left V 2 bases short and J 5 bases short, with 12 bases between. The CDR3 is 14 amino acids. This chain's CDR3 is CASSYEGTRYGYTF. DNA for the CDR3: TGTGCCAGCAGTTACGAGGGCACCCGGTATGGCTACACCTTC.

In this sample, this clone turned up a few times. The chain has TRBV6-6 and TRBJ1-5; tentative D call: TRBD1 (6 bases). V gave up 5 bases and J gave up 11 bases, with 19 bases separating them. Germline CDR1 reads MNHNY; CDR2 reads SVGAGI (reference sequence). The CDR3 has 14 residues. CDR3 DNA: TGTGCCAGCAGTCTTACAGGGACCCCTTCGGCCCAGCATTTT. This encodes CASSLTGTPSAQHF.

DNA of the CDR3: TGTGCCAGCAGTTTCCGCGGGGAGCCCCAGCATTTT. Translating it yields CASSFRGEPQHF. V gene TRBV6-9 combines with J gene TRBJ1-5; D remains unclear. Trimming removed 4 bases from V and 8 bases from J, with 9 bases in between. CDR3 length equals 12 residues. Germline lookup yields CDR1 MNHGY and CDR2 SVAAGI.

The genes are TRBV11-2 and TRBJ2-7; possibly TRBD1 or TRBD2 for D (7 bases each). V lost 6 bases, J lost 3 bases, and 15 bases lay in between. The CDR3 sequence is 14 residues long. The germline V gene has CDR1 SGHAT and CDR2 FQNNGV. The chain's CDR3 is CASSSGGEDYEQYF. The CDR3 DNA reads as TGTGCCAGCAGTTCAGGGGGGGAGGACTACGAGCAGTACTTC.

This chain uses TRBV10-1 with TRBJ2-7; TRBD2 agrees at 14 bases. The CDR3 length is 18 residues. In germline, CDR1 is WNHNN, CDR2 SYGVQD (reference sequence). Germline trimming cut 3 bases from V and 4 bases from J; bases unmatched to any gene: 11. CDR3 coding DNA: TGCGCCAGCAGTGATTCCCGAATGGGACTAGCGGGAGAGTACGAGCAGTACTTC. Translation gives CASSDSRMGLAGEYEQYF.

This chain uses TRBV10-3 with TRBJ2-7; 7 positions match TRBD2. CDR3 length: 14 amino acids. Per the germline V gene, CDR1 is ENHRY and CDR2 is SYGVKD. The junction had 2 bases not matched to a gene; V was cut back by 2 bases and J by 1 base. In nucleotides, the CDR3 is TGTGCCATCAGTGAGGCTAGCGGTTCCTACGAGCAGTACTTC. It specifies CAISEASGSYEQYF.

The chain carries TRBV6-5 and TRBJ2-1; no definite D call. V lost 0 bases, J lost 9 bases, and 3 bases lay in between. Germline V gives CDR1 MNHEY, CDR2 SVGAGI. This CDR3 comprises 11 residues. In nucleotides, the CDR3 is TGTGCCAGCAGTTACTCGTTTGAGCAGTTCTTC. Amino acids: CASSYSFEQFF.

V usage is TRBV5-1 and J usage is TRBJ1-1; the D gene is possibly TRBD1 (5 bases). V was clipped by 1 base and J by 0 bases, with 13 bases between them. CDR3 length equals 16 residues. Germline V gene lookup returns CDR1 SGHRS and CDR2 YFSETQ. The CDR3 nucleotides read TGCGCCAGCAGCTTGTACGGGGCGGAGGTGAACACTGAAGCTTTCTTT. It is translated as CASSLYGAEVNTEAFF.

The chain uses TRBV6-5 and TRBJ1-1, with D hard to call. Germline V gene data show CDR1 as MNHEY and CDR2 as SVGAGI. V was clipped by 3 bases and J by 1 base, with 9 bases between them. This CDR3 is built from 14 residues. CDR3 amino acids: CASSYLGKNTEAFF. Written as DNA, the CDR3 is TGTGCCAGCAGTTATCTTGGGAAGAACACTGAAGCTTTCTTT.

The J gene is TRBJ2-2, the V gene TRBV29-1; D is perhaps TRBD2 (5 bases). V lost 7 bases and J lost 3, with 9 bases in between. Germline V CDR1 and CDR2: SQVTM, ANQGSEA. The CDR3 sequence is 12 residues long. The CDR3 DNA reads TGCAGCGGTAGCGCCGACACCGGGGAGCTGTTTTTT. Encoded protein: CSGSADTGELFF.

This clone was observed a few times. The chain employs TRBV19 and TRBJ1-2; D is ambiguous. V was pared by 1 base and J by 9 bases, with 18 bases between. There are 15 residues in the CDR3. The germline CDR1 and CDR2 sequences are LNHDA and SQIVND (reference sequence). The CDR3 nucleotides read TGTGCCAGTAGTATAGGATACGACTCCTACCCCCGCTACACCTTC. This sequence encodes CASSIGYDSYPRYTF. Full variable domain (outside the CDR3, taken from reference TRBV19 and TRBJ1-2): DGGITQSPKYLFRKEGQNVTLSCEQNLNHDAMYWYRQDPGQGLRLIYYSQIVNDFQKGDIAEGYSVSREKKESFPLTVTSAQKNPTAFYLCASSIGYDSYPRYTFGSGTRLTVV.

This clone was observed a few times. The chain joins TRBV19 to TRBJ2-1; 9 bases are shared with TRBD2. Germline assignment: CDR1 LNHDA and CDR2 SQIVND (reference sequence). With V trimmed by 6 bases and J by 7 bases, 19 bases remained unmatched. CDR3 length equals 18 residues. CDR3 sequence: CASRGRMGPAGGGNEQFF. In DNA, the CDR3 is TGTGCCAGTAGGGGCAGGATGGGGCCAGCGGGAGGCGGGAATGAGCAGTTCTTC.